Listed below are T cell receptor beta chains from one sample, sequenced in a study of CD8 T cells in Susac syndrome. TCRdb recomputed calls from the immunoSEQ multiplex PCR reads with MiXCR, one row per CDR3 protein. Of roughly 84,000 distinct CDR3 sequences listed, approximately 96% were seen once; the top ten hold 0.4% to 0.45%. Sequenced input: CD8+ T cells from PBMCs. Source of these receptors: a human donor with Susac syndrome. Each CDR3 is given without its conserved first and last residue. Expanded clones get a size class; other rows say once, few or many, or leave the size out.

J gene | V gene | clone size | CDR3 protein
TRBJ1-1 | TRBV12-5 | . | ASAPSMNTEAF
TRBJ1-2 | TRBV20-1 | . | SARDPHRGTRYGYT
TRBJ2-7 | TRBV12-3/TRBV12-4 | . | ASSPQSYEQY
TRBJ2-4 | TRBV20-1 | . | SARVGGSSAKNIQY
TRBJ2-3 | TRBV7-9 | once | ASNPGYTDTQY
TRBJ1-5 | TRBV27 | . | ASTTGRNQPQH
TRBJ2-5 | TRBV19 | . | ASKGQQETQY
TRBJ2-5 | TRBV5-1 | . | ASSTEAGLETQY
TRBJ1-5 | TRBV9 | . | ASSPGGQNSNQPQH
TRBJ2-3 | TRBV2 | . | ASSSGSTTDTQY
TRBJ1-6 | TRBV2 | . | ASNEEGWNSPLH
TRBJ2-7 | TRBV5-4 | . | ASSRDRSSSYEQY
TRBJ1-2 | TRBV20-1 | . | SALLGTGDDGYT
TRBJ2-1 | TRBV28 | . | ASSPTLAGVWNEQF
TRBJ1-3 | TRBV28 | . | ASSPWAPLTSGNTIY
TRBJ2-3 | TRBV20-1 | . | SARDPAEVVTDTQY
TRBJ2-1 | TRBV27 | . | ASSLGREQF
TRBJ2-5 | TRBV25-1 | . | ASSSDTRETQY
TRBJ2-1 | TRBV20-1 | . | SARDLALENEQF
TRBJ2-5 | TRBV5-6 | . | ASSLPGQGTQY
TRBJ2-7 | TRBV13 | . | ASSYQLGYEQY
TRBJ1-1 | TRBV28 | . | ASRSNPGTANTEAF
TRBJ2-4 | TRBV7-9 | . | ASSPTGTSGGY
TRBJ2-7 | TRBV10-3 | once | AISRHEGEQY
TRBJ1-1 | TRBV28 | . | ASSFSQTSEAF
TRBJ2-7 | TRBV5-6 | . | ASSFGVSEQY
TRBJ2-1 | TRBV4-3 | . | ASSQKLGGVEQF
TRBJ1-2 | TRBV29-1 | . | SVVPGTEPNYGYT
TRBJ1-2 | TRBV4-1 | . | ASSQGGHFNT
TRBJ2-4 | TRBV20-1 | . | SALPGTSENIQY
TRBJ2-1 | TRBV5-1 | . | ASSLIGTTNNEQF
TRBJ1-2 | TRBV15 | once | ATSRDIPGQRDGYT
TRBJ2-6 | TRBV19 | . | ASRSGANVLT
TRBJ2-1 | TRBV19 | . | ATTIWRRGVIGNEQF
TRBJ2-4 | TRBV6-6 | once | ASSPDRTRNIQY
TRBJ1-6 | TRBV7-2 | . | ASSLLGSGSNSPLH
TRBJ2-2 | TRBV15 | . | ATSSPGGTSGFTGELF
TRBJ1-1 | TRBV28 | . | AVGLGGTEAF
TRBJ1-2 | TRBV12-3/TRBV12-4 | . | ASSLRATNYGYT
TRBJ1-2 | TRBV29-1 | . | SVDGSGPRGYT
TRBJ2-1 | TRBV11-2 | . | ASSSGQSEQF
TRBJ1-1 | TRBV12-5 | . | ASVAGRPDTEAF
TRBJ1-1 | TRBV6-2/TRBV6-3 | . | ASSYLAGRAEAF
TRBJ2-2 | TRBV12-3/TRBV12-4 | . | ASSNGPGELF
TRBJ2-7 | TRBV7-6 | . | ASSMTGGVSYEQY
TRBJ2-1 | TRBV7-8 | . | ASSIRQGPYNEQF
TRBJ2-2 | TRBV13 | . | ASSSRVPGELF
TRBJ1-2 | TRBV18 | . | ASSPSGTAYGYT
TRBJ2-1 | TRBV20-1 | . | SAEEYNEQF
TRBJ1-2 | TRBV30 | . | AWSADRLAYGYT
TRBJ2-2 | TRBV4-2 | . | ASSQEWGQGANTGELF
TRBJ2-2 | TRBV19 | . | ATPSPGARELF
TRBJ2-1 | TRBV6-2/TRBV6-3 | . | ASSHPRGDEQF